This TCR beta chain was profiled in a study of identifying expanded T cells in peripheral blood. Per germline, CDR1 KGHSH and CDR2 LQKENI. The CDR3 totals 17 residues. The germline V and J ends were trimmed by 1 base and 0 bases, with 15 bases remaining between them. Clones were read by immunoSEQ multiplex PCR, and TCRdb kept only the in-frame ones, dropping some. The sample records more than 85,000 clones, approximately 90% being singletons. Collection occurred without any documented infections or immune events in donors. Concerning this clone itself: The antigen is unknown.

General study findings and limits: Across healthy donors, higher total template counts meant significantly greater approximately two-week count variance. Roughly 1.1 clones differed between technical replicates, versus 16.4 and 19 over time.

The chain links TRBV18 to TRBJ1-1; D perhaps matches TRBD1 (6 bases). The sequencing input was blood. This receptor was obtained from a person between 18 and 75 years old in good health. The CDR3 loop reads CASSPLGSTGLNTEAFF. CDR3 coding DNA: TGTGCCAGCTCACCACTGGGGTCGACAGGACTGAACACTGAAGCTTTCTTT.